Described below is a single T cell receptor (beta chain) sequence and its context. What it binds is not known. This record comes from a study of CD8+ T cells in alopecia areata. General study results and limits: Scalp lesions, especially in alopecia totalis/universalis, had higher clonality than normal scalp.

Once sorted, CD4+ cells from five patients yielded CD25+CD127- cells. PBMC-derived CD4+ and CD8+ T cells were sorted. Extraction of RNA preceded its reverse transcription into cDNA, which served as the sequencing template. Clones were read by immunoSEQ multiplex PCR, and TCRdb kept only the in-frame ones, dropping some. This sample has roughly 14,000 clones, with 58% found just once. Per germline, CDR1 SGDLS and CDR2 YYNGEE. Trimming at V came to 5 bases and at J to 0 bases, leaving 8 bases not matched to a gene. The CDR3 is made up of 16 amino acids. The chain joins TRBV9 to TRBJ2-5; TRBD2 matches 9 bases. Sequencing was done on a sample of CD4+ Tregs sorted from blood. The clonotype originates from a human donor with alopecia areata. This chain's CDR3 is CASSHSTSGYQETQYF. The CDR3 DNA is TGTGCCAGCAGTCACTCGACTAGCGGATACCAAGAGACCCAGTACTTC.